The clone carrying this T cell receptor (beta chain) was found a few times. This sample is drawn from a study of blood T cell repertoires in COVID-19. Study background: The United States, Italy and Spain provided the acute and convalescent COVID-19 samples. T cells, B-cell-depleted T cells, or PBMCs provided the cDNA or gDNA that served as material.

In the authors' methods: How many nucleated cells were present was estimated from reference gene primer amplification. Libraries were prepared by immunoSEQ multiplex PCR; TCRdb keeps only in-frame clonotypes and omits some of them. That table is the source of V, J and clone size, and D and trimming were worked out from the DNA. The table shows about 120,000 clones, with roughly four fifths occurring only once. Deletions cut 4 bases from V and 6 bases from J, with 16 bases between. This CDR3 contains 14 residues. CDR1 is LGHDT and CDR2 is YNNKEL in the germline V gene (reference sequence). The sequence was collected from a woman in her sixties with acute or convalescent COVID-19. Sequences were obtained from peripheral blood. The chain carries TRBV3-1 (or the pseudogene TRBV3-2) and TRBJ2-7; a weak D match, TRBD1 (5 bases). CDR3 DNA sequence: TGTGCCAGCAGCCCGCAGGGAATCCTTTCCGAGCAGTACTTC. Its protein is CASSPQGILSEQYF.